This TCR beta chain was sequenced in a study of T-cell reconstitution after alpha-beta-depleted transplantation in children. Germline V CDR1 and CDR2: SEHNR, FQNEAQ (reference sequence). This CDR3 region has 10 residues. V was clipped by 5 bases and J by 11 bases, with 9 bases between them. Molecular barcoding with unique molecular identifiers was used for the TCRbeta library. In TCRdb, the PCR reads were re-called with MiXCR into one record per CDR3 protein. The sample has just under 550,000 distinct CDR3 sequences, about 16% seen once; the top ten hold 3.3%. This clonotype was found a few times. The clonotype originates from a human donor who donated a stem cell graft to a child with acute lymphoblastic leukemia. The source was PBMCs from the stem cell graft donor, collected from the stem cell graft. The chain employs TRBV7-9 and TRBJ1-1; D is undetermined. In DNA, the CDR3 is TGTGCCAGCAGCGGATCATGGGCTTTCTTT. Its protein is CASSGSWAFF.